This TCR beta chain was found in a study of response to subunit inactivated influenza vaccine. Study results and limitations: Authors suggested few new T cells are recruited by each seasonal influenza vaccination.

In TCRdb, the RT-PCR reads were re-called with MiXCR into one record per CDR3 protein. The sample shows around 480,000 distinct CDR3 sequences, more than 15% of them seen only once. A few counts support this clonotype. Its matching antigen is unknown. V lost 3 bases to trimming and J lost 0 bases, with 15 bases between them. The CDR3 length is 16 residues. This receptor was identified in a man aged 50 to 69 who received an inactivated influenza vaccine. Material: CD4+ T cells sorted from PBMCs, obtained around 25 months after vaccination. The rearrangement uses TRBV12-3 or TRBV12-4 and TRBJ2-7; D is undetermined. The CDR3 here is CASSFGLRSGSYEQYF. CDR3 DNA: TGTGCCAGCAGTTTTGGTCTACGGTCGGGCTCCTACGAGCAGTACTTC.